The 21 T cell receptor beta chains presented below share a single source sample, sequenced in a study of T cells in Graves' hyperthyroidism and ophthalmopathy (dated by TCRdb to about 2019). Libraries came from multiplex PCR. The reads were generated on an Illumina HiSeq 2000. TCR beta CDR3 regions were amplified from RNA transcripts. A first-round RT-PCR of the TCR CDR3 used the HTBI primer set with the Qiagen OneStep RT-PCR kit. TCRdb trimmed public reads at Q25 via fastp, called clones via MiXCR and kept in-frame beta chains. Each entry merges the rows of one CDR3 protein and shows their most common DNA and genes. Within this sample are more than 550,000 distinct CDR3 sequences, with over 40% of them counted one time only. About 7.2% of the sample rests with the top ten. The material sequenced was peripheral blood or thyroid tissue (not recorded which). These receptors originate from an adult man with Graves' disease, either hyperthyroidism or ophthalmopathy (not recorded which).

A word on this clonotype: The conserved phenylalanine or tryptophan normally closing the CDR3 is absent here, so this likely arose from a read error. Because the CDR3's place on the DNA is in doubt, the DNA is left out and the CDR3 is given as listed by TCRdb. This chain uses TRBV24-1 with TRBJ2-7; the table assigns TRBD2, which was not confirmed against the DNA. Ends included, the CDR3 has 9 residues. The germline CDR1 and CDR2 sequences are KGHDR and SFDVKD. The CDR3 reads CATSGALAG.

The genes are TRBV7-9 and TRBJ1-1; 8 positions match TRBD1. CDR1 and CDR2 from the germline V gene are SEHNR and FQNEAQ (reference sequence). The junction had 3 bases not matched to a gene; V was cut back by 5 bases and J by 7 bases. The CDR3 has 12 residues. CDR3 amino acids: CASSRGQVEAFF. DNA of the CDR3: TGTGCCAGCAGCCGGGGACAGGTTGAAGCTTTCTTT. Combining the CDR3 with reference TRBV7-9 and TRBJ1-1 gives the whole variable domain DTGVSQNPRHKITKRGQNVTFRCDPISEHNRLYWYRQTLGQGPEFLTYFQNEAQLEKSRLLSDRFSAERPKGSFSTLEIQRTEQGDSAMYLCASSRGQVEAFFGQGTRLTVV.

This clonotype was recorded many times. The rearrangement joins TRBV24-1 to TRBJ1-2, with 8 bases that match TRBD1. V shed 3 bases and J 5 bases; nucleotides not matched to a gene: 4. Germline V gives CDR1 KGHDR, CDR2 SFDVKD. This CDR3 has 14 residues. CDR3 nucleotide sequence: TGTGCCACCAGTGATAACAGGGGGATTTATGGCTACACCTTC. Protein: CATSDNRGIYGYTF.

The chain combines TRBV19 with TRBJ2-2, with no clear D. Germline loops: CDR1 LNHDA, CDR2 SQIVND (reference sequence). The length of the CDR3 is 12 residues. V shed 1 base and J shed 8 bases, with 5 bases lying between them. CDR3 sequence reads: CASSIAPGELFF. The DNA for the CDR3 is TGTGCCAGTAGTATAGCACCTGGGGAGCTGTTTTTT.

This clonotype was seen once. V usage is TRBV20-1 and J usage is TRBJ2-2, with TRBD1 matching over 8 bases. The CDR3 has 17 residues. V gave up 7 bases and J gave up 4 bases; unmatched junction bases: 17. Germline V gene lookup returns CDR1 DFQATT and CDR2 SNEGSKA (reference sequence). The CDR3 loop is CSVPAGQGGSPTGELFF. CDR3 in DNA: TGCAGTGTCCCGGCTGGACAGGGTGGGTCTCCCACCGGGGAGCTGTTTTTT.

The rearrangement links TRBV7-6 to TRBJ2-3; D unclear. Trimming shortened V by 5 bases and J by 5 bases, and 11 bases separated the two germline ends. The CDR3 is 13 residues long. Looked up from germline, CDR1 is SGHVS and CDR2 is FNYEAQ. DNA for the CDR3: TGTGCCAGCAGCCAAACCGCCTTAGATACGCAGTATTTT. As protein: CASSQTALDTQYF.

This clonotype was recorded a few times. The genes are TRBV4-1 and TRBJ2-5; the D gene could be TRBD1 or TRBD2 (5 bases each). Trimming left V 1 base short and J 4 bases short, with 13 bases between. Germline CDR1 MGHRA, CDR2 YSYEKL. CDR3 length: 15 residues. In DNA, the CDR3 is TGCGCCAGCAGCCAAGTGTTCAGGGACGGAGAGACCCAGTACTTC. It encodes CASSQVFRDGETQYF.

The gene calls are TRBV27 and TRBJ1-6; D gene uncertain. Trimming took off 4 bases at V and 13 bases at J, with 14 bases between the two ends. The germline CDR1 and CDR2 sequences are MNHEY and SMNVEV (reference sequence). This CDR3 is built from 13 residues. The CDR3, as DNA: TGTGCCAGCAGTTCAGATCCTTGGACCCCCCTCCACTTT. Translation gives CASSSDPWTPLHF.

This clonotype was found once. J is TRBJ1-1 and V is TRBV29-1; D gene unclear. CDR3 length: 12 residues. Germline CDR1 reads SQVTM; CDR2 reads ANQGSEA. V was clipped by 8 bases and J by 2 bases, with 12 bases between them. DNA of the CDR3: TGCAGCCCTTGGGAGCTAAACACTGAAGCTTTCTTT. Its protein product is CSPWELNTEAFF.

This clonotype was observed a handful of times. Relative to the germline gene, one junction end is altered; a read error may explain this. The chain carries TRBV20-1 and TRBJ1-5; D gene uncertain. This CDR3 is built from 13 residues. CDR1 DFQATT and CDR2 SNEGSKA come from the germline V gene (reference sequence). In nucleotides, the CDR3 is TGCAGTGCTCGAGAGTTTAGCAATCAGCCCCAGCATTTT. Translated: CSAREFSNQPQHF.

About this clonotype itself: A clone one base away is much larger, so this may be a read error. This chain joins TRBV20-1 and TRBJ2-7, with D possibly called TRBD1 or TRBD2 (5 bases each). Trimming took 5 bases from V and 2 from J, leaving 10 bases between them. The CDR3 sequence is 12 residues long. From germline, CDR1 is DFQATT and CDR2 SNEGSKA (reference sequence). CDR3 sequence reads: CSASRDAYEQYF. The CDR3 bases are TGCAGTGCTTCTCGGGACGCCTACGAGCAGTACTTC.

The chain joins TRBV2 to TRBJ1-5; 10 nucleotides agree with TRBD1. V was pared by 7 bases and J by 8 bases, with 5 bases of the junction left unmatched. This CDR3 comprises 13 residues. Germline CDR1 and CDR2: SNHLY and FYNNEI. The CDR3 DNA reads TGTGCCAGCAAGACAGGGGGCGGAGAGCCCCAGCATTTT. This codes for CASKTGGGEPQHF.

V usage is TRBV6-4 and J usage is TRBJ1-3; 7 positions match TRBD1. This CDR3 is built from 15 residues. Trimming took 4 bases from V and 10 from J; bases not matched to a gene: 13. CDR1 and CDR2 (germline): MRHNA, SNTAGT. CDR3 protein: CASSAFVQGGETIYF. The CDR3, as DNA: TGTGCCAGCAGTGCCTTCGTGCAGGGGGGCGAAACCATATATTTT.

The chain combines TRBV10-3 with TRBJ1-6; 10 nucleotides match TRBD1. The junction had 10 bases not matched to a gene; V was cut back by 4 bases and J by 10 bases. From germline, CDR1 is ENHRY and CDR2 SYGVKD. The CDR3 has 16 residues. The DNA for the CDR3 is TGTGCCATCAGTGGAAATGGACAGGGGGATAGATCACCCCTCCACTTT. Amino acid sequence: CAISGNGQGDRSPLHF.

This clonotype turned up a few times. This sequence joins TRBV7-3 and TRBJ2-6; TRBD2 aligns across 14 bases. The V and J ends lost 8 bases and 0 bases, in that order; junction bases with no gene match: 3. This CDR3 has 17 residues. The germline CDR1 and CDR2 sequences are SGHTA and FQGTGA. The CDR3 loop reads CASRTSGGPSGANVLTF. The CDR3 bases are TGTGCCAGCCGGACTAGCGGGGGGCCCTCTGGGGCCAACGTCCTGACTTTC. Together with reference TRBV7-3 and TRBJ2-6, the CDR3 gives the full variable domain: GAGVSQTPSNKVTEKGKYVELRCDPISGHTALYWYRQSLGQGPEFLIYFQGTGAADDSGLPNDRFFAVRPEGSVSTLKIQRTERGDSAVYLCASRTSGGPSGANVLTFGAGSRLTVL.

In its sample, this clonotype was seen many times. The chain links TRBV5-6 to TRBJ1-2; 9 nucleotides agree with TRBD1. V lost 0 bases to trimming and J lost 3 bases; unmatched junction nucleotides: 0. The CDR3 extends over 14 amino acids. CDR1 is SGHDT and CDR2 is YYEEEE in the germline V gene. The CDR3 sequence: CASSLGTGDYGYTF. CDR3 bases: TGTGCCAGCAGCTTGGGGACAGGGGACTATGGCTACACCTTC.

This clonotype has a handful of counts. V and J are TRBV20-1 and TRBJ2-7; 8 nucleotides align to TRBD1. The junction had 9 bases not matched to a gene; V was cut back by 5 bases and J by 3 bases. Germline lookup yields CDR1 DFQATT and CDR2 SNEGSKA (reference sequence). The CDR3 has 14 residues. The CDR3 DNA reads TGCAGTGCTCACGACGATACAGGGGGCTACGAGCAGTACTTC. Encoded protein: CSAHDDTGGYEQYF.

The chain is built from TRBV19 and TRBJ2-2; D is unclear. V was trimmed by 1 base and J by 0 bases, leaving 6 bases between them. CDR1 and CDR2 from the germline V gene are LNHDA and SQIVND (reference sequence). The CDR3 extends over 15 amino acids. CDR3 in amino acids: CASSIAAANTGELFF. In DNA, the CDR3 is TGTGCCAGTAGTATAGCGGCGGCGAACACCGGGGAGCTGTTTTTT.

This clonotype appeared a few times. V gene TRBV19 combines with J gene TRBJ1-5; D call uncertain. Germline CDR1 reads LNHDA; CDR2 reads SQIVND (reference sequence). The CDR3 consists of 15 residues. The V gene lost 7 bases and the J gene lost 3 bases, with 16 bases spanning the gap. The CDR3 nucleotides are TGTGCCAGTAAAGGCGAGGGATTTATCAATCAGCCCCAGCATTTT. Protein: CASKGEGFINQPQHF.

This rearrangement joins TRBV7-9 to TRBJ1-1; 8 bases are shared with TRBD1. The CDR3 totals 14 residues. The ends lost 1 base at V and 4 bases at J; junction bases unmatched: 2. Germline V gene data show CDR1 as SEHNR and CDR2 as FQNEAQ (reference sequence). In DNA, the CDR3 is TGTGCCAGCAGCTTAGGACAGGGGACCACTGAAGCTTTCTTT. It specifies CASSLGQGTTEAFF.

This clonotype has a handful of counts. The chain recombines TRBV7-9 with TRBJ2-7; D gene ambiguous. This CDR3 has 14 amino acids. Trimming took 3 bases from V and 4 from J, leaving 13 bases between them. Germline V CDR1 and CDR2: SEHNR, FQNEAQ (reference sequence). Here the CDR3 DNA reads TGTGCCAGCAGCTTGGGTCTCAGTGGGTACGAGCAGTACTTC. This sequence encodes CASSLGLSGYEQYF.